The 20 T cell receptor beta chains given below trace back to one sample, sequenced in a study of chemoradiotherapy in HPV16-positive cancers. Only in-frame clones appear in the TCRdb table, and some are missing; sequencing was by immunoSEQ multiplex PCR. The table records approximately 9,000 clones, less than 90% of them present only once. The sequencing used blood, collected from a patient who underwent chemoradiotherapy. All receptors come from a human donor with HPV-associated anogenital cancer.

This chain connects TRBV6-1 to TRBJ1-2; 7 positions match TRBD1. V trimming: 5 bases; J trimming: 8 bases; junction bases outside the gene matches: 11. This CDR3 contains 14 residues. Germline values: CDR1 MNHNS, CDR2 SASEGT. The CDR3 region has the DNA TGTGCCAGCAGTAAAGGGGAAGGGGGCGACGGCTACACCTTC. This sequence encodes CASSKGEGGDGYTF.

V gene TRBV7-2 combines with J gene TRBJ2-7, with D perhaps TRBD2 (6 bases). Per germline, CDR1 SGHTA and CDR2 FQGNSA. Trimming took off 5 bases at V and 7 bases at J, with 12 bases between the two ends. The CDR3 has 12 amino acids. The CDR3 region is CASSRPAGEQYF. The DNA for the CDR3 is TGTGCCAGCAGCCGACCGGCGGGGGAGCAGTACTTC.

The rearrangement links TRBV6-4 to TRBJ1-2; 8 bases map to TRBD1. The CDR3 runs 11 residues. V was pared by 9 bases and J by 7 bases, with 4 bases of the junction left unmatched. CDR1 and CDR2 from the germline V gene are MRHNA and SNTAGT. The CDR3 DNA reads TGTGCCAGTGGACAGGGAGCTGGCTACACCTTC. Protein: CASGQGAGYTF.

The V and J genes are TRBV15 and TRBJ1-2; 8 nucleotides line up with TRBD1. The CDR3 sequence is 18 residues long. V lost 4 bases, J lost 2 bases, and 15 bases stayed unmatched. CDR1 is LNHNV and CDR2 is YYDKDF in the germline V gene (reference sequence). The CDR3 bases are TGTGCCACCAGCACCTTTGAAACAGGGACAGGTAGCAACTATGGCTACACCTTC. Translating gives CATSTFETGTGSNYGYTF.

This clone has a single count. V and J are TRBV4-1 and TRBJ1-5; D is unclear. V was trimmed by 3 bases and J by 2 bases, leaving 17 bases between them. The CDR3 is 17 residues long. CDR1 and CDR2 from the germline V gene are MGHRA and YSYEKL. DNA of the CDR3: TGCGCCAGCAGCCAGAGTCCCACTAATACGGGCAATCAGCCCCAGCATTTT. This sequence encodes CASSQSPTNTGNQPQHF.

This clone was detected once. The V and J genes are TRBV28 and TRBJ2-5; 7 positions match TRBD1. The CDR3 spans 15 residues. CDR1 and CDR2 from the germline V gene are MDHEN and SYDVKM. V was clipped by 3 bases and J by 2 bases; unmatched bases: 6. The CDR3: CASSLSGTAQETQYF. The DNA of the CDR3 is TGTGCCAGCAGTTTGTCCGGGACAGCACAAGAGACCCAGTACTTC.

The sample holds a few counts of this clone. V usage is TRBV20-1 and J usage is TRBJ2-7; no reliable D call. This CDR3 is built from 11 residues. Between the trimmed V and J ends, which lost 6 bases and 4 bases, there was a span of 10 bases. The V gene's germline CDR1 is DFQATT and CDR2 SNEGSKA (reference sequence). DNA for the CDR3: TGCAGTGCCAGGTTGAATTACGAGCAGTACTTC. It specifies CSARLNYEQYF.

The chain combines TRBV6-1 with TRBJ1-1, with no clear D. Germline V lookup: CDR1 MNHNS, CDR2 SASEGT. Trimming stripped 4 bases from V and 2 bases from J, with 11 bases between. CDR3 size: 14 residues. The CDR3 reads CASSVDRTNTEAFF. The CDR3 nucleotides are TGTGCCAGCAGTGTGGACCGGACCAACACTGAAGCTTTCTTT.

The J gene is TRBJ2-5, the V gene TRBV9, with D possibly matching TRBD2 (5 bases). Germline V CDR1 and CDR2: SGDLS, YYNGEE. The CDR3 loop spans 14 amino acids. V shed 1 base and J shed 1 base, with 8 bases lying between them. CDR3 protein: CASSVYGVQETQYF. The CDR3 DNA reads TGTGCCAGCAGCGTATACGGGGTCCAAGAGACCCAGTACTTC.

The CDR3 region has the DNA TGCGCCAGCACCCGGAATACAGGTGGATCGTCTATGGATACGCAGTATTTT. It is translated as CASTRNTGGSSMDTQYF. The chain is built from TRBV5-1 and TRBJ2-3, with D perhaps TRBD1 (5 bases). Trimming stripped 6 bases from V and 6 bases from J, with 26 bases between. The CDR3 has 17 residues. Germline values: CDR1 SGHRS, CDR2 YFSETQ.

This chain uses TRBV18 with TRBJ1-1, with a tentative D call TRBD1 (5 bases). The length of the CDR3 is 13 residues. Trimming stripped 8 bases from V and 1 base from J, with 11 bases between. Germline loops: CDR1 KGHSH, CDR2 LQKENI. CDR3 nucleotide sequence: TGTGCCAGCATCCCAGGGAGGAACACTGAAGCTTTCTTT. This codes for CASIPGRNTEAFF. The full variable domain, in which reference TRBV18 and TRBJ1-1 provide the parts outside the CDR3, is NAGVMQNPRHLVRRRGQEARLRCSPMKGHSHVYWYRQLPEEGLKFMVYLQKENIIDESGMPKERFSAEFPKEGPSILRIQQVVRGDSAAYFCASIPGRNTEAFFGQGTRLTVV.

The chain links TRBV28 to TRBJ2-1, with TRBD2 as a possible D gene (6 bases). CDR3 length equals 14 residues. With 2 bases removed from V and 4 bases from J, the gap between germline ends came to 9 bases. CDR1 is MDHEN, CDR2 SYDVKM, per germline. CDR3 DNA sequence: TGTGCCAGCAGTTTAGGAGGGCGTTACAATGAGCAGTTCTTC. Protein product: CASSLGGRYNEQFF.

The table lists this clone with a count of one. This chain connects TRBV4-1 to TRBJ1-5, with D possibly TRBD1 on 5 matching bases. CDR1 and CDR2 from the germline V gene are MGHRA and YSYEKL. The ends were cut back, 3 bases at V and 5 bases at J, with 14 bases in the middle. The CDR3 is 15 residues long. This CDR3 is CASSHLGEGHQPQHF. The CDR3 nucleotides are TGCGCCAGCAGCCACCTGGGGGAGGGCCATCAGCCCCAGCATTTT.

The genes are TRBV2 and TRBJ2-5; D gene ambiguous. The last part of the DNA fits TRBJ2-7 better; the J call may be wrong. The CDR3 is 11 amino acids. The germline V gene encodes CDR1 SNHLY and CDR2 FYNNEI. CDR3 in DNA: TGTGCCAGCAGTGAACTAGGCGAGCAGTACTTC. Protein: CASSELGEQYF.

This chain connects TRBV10-3 to TRBJ2-3, with TRBD2 matching over 8 bases. The V and J ends lost 3 bases and 2 bases, in that order; junction bases with no gene match: 7. The CDR3 has 16 residues. Germline CDR1 is ENHRY and CDR2 is SYGVKD. The CDR3 loop reads CAISDGTSGATDTQYF. In DNA form, the CDR3 reads TGTGCCATCAGTGACGGAACTAGCGGAGCCACAGATACGCAGTATTTT.

The chain recombines TRBV4-1 with TRBJ1-4; D gene unclear. V was pared by 1 base and J by 2 bases, with 14 bases between. This CDR3 is built from 17 residues. The V gene's germline CDR1 is MGHRA and CDR2 YSYEKL. The CDR3 DNA follows: TGCGCCAGCAGCCAAGGGACGATGGGGAGGACTAATGAAAAACTGTTTTTT. It codes for CASSQGTMGRTNEKLFF.

The chain carries TRBV5-5 and TRBJ2-7, with TRBD1 matching over 12 bases. The V gene end was trimmed by 2 bases and the J gene end by 4 bases; junction bases not matched to a gene: 4. Germline V gene sequence: CDR1 SGHKS, CDR2 YYEKEE (reference sequence). The CDR3 loop spans 15 amino acids. CDR3 coding DNA: TGTGCCAGCAGCTTCCCGGGACAGGGGGCGTACGAGCAGTACTTC. It translates to CASSFPGQGAYEQYF.

This chain uses TRBV4-1 with TRBJ2-7; the D call may be TRBD1 or TRBD2 (6 bases each). CDR3 size: 19 residues. In germline, CDR1 is MGHRA, CDR2 YSYEKL. Trimming removed 0 bases at V and 0 bases at J, with 21 bases between. In nucleotides, the CDR3 is TGCGCCAGCAGCCAAGACCAATCATCCCCCGGGGGCCTCTCCTACGAGCAGTACTTC. This codes for CASSQDQSSPGGLSYEQYF.

V and J are TRBV6-1 and TRBJ1-4; 7 bases match TRBD1. The length of the CDR3 is 15 residues. CDR1 MNHNS and CDR2 SASEGT come from the germline V gene. Losses at the gene ends were 4 bases for V and 2 bases for J; bases not matched to a gene: 4. The CDR3 region has the DNA TGTGCCAGCAGTGGCCGGGACAGCACTAATGAAAAACTGTTTTTT. This codes for CASSGRDSTNEKLFF.

The gene calls are TRBV29-1 and TRBJ2-7; no firm D call. The CDR3 has 11 residues. V lost 4 bases, J lost 0 bases, and 4 bases lay in between. Germline assignment: CDR1 SQVTM and CDR2 ANQGSEA. In nucleotides, the CDR3 is TGCAGCGTTGGGAACTCCTACGAGCAGTACTTC. It specifies CSVGNSYEQYF.